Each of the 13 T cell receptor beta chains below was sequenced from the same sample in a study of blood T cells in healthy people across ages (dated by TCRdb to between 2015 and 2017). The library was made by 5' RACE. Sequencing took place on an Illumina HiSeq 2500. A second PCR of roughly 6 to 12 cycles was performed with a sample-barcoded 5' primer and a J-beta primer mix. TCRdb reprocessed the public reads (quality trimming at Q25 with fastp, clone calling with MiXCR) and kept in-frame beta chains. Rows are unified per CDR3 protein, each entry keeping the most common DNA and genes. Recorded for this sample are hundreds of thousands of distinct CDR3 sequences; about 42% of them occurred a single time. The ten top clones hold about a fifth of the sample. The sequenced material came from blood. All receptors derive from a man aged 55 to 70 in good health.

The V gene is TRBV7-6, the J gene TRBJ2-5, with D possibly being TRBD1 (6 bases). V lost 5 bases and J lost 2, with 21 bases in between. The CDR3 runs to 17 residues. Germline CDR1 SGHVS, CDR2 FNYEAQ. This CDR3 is CASSQDRPRGEQETQYF. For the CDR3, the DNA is TGTGCCAGCAGCCAAGACAGGCCAAGAGGGGAGCAAGAGACCCAGTACTTC.

CDR3 protein: CASRIDSLYNSPLHF. In nucleotides, the CDR3 is TGTGCCAGCAGAATCGACTCACTCTATAATTCACCCCTCCACTTT. The chain recombines TRBV27 with TRBJ1-6; D is ambiguous. Trimming pared 6 bases from V and 3 bases from J, leaving 12 bases between. Germline lookup yields CDR1 MNHEY and CDR2 SMNVEV (reference sequence). The CDR3 length is 15 residues.

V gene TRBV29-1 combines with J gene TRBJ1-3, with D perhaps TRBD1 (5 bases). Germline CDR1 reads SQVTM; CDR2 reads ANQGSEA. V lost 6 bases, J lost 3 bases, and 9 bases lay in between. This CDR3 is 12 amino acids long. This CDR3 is CSVGTFGNTIYF. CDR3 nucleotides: TGCAGCGTCGGGACTTTTGGAAACACCATATATTTT.

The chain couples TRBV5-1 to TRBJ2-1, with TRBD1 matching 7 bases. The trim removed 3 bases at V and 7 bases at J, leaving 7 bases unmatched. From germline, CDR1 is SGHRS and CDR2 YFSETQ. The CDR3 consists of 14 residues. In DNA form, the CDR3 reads TGCGCCAGCAGCTCCGGACAGGTTCCAAATGAGCAGTTCTTC. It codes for CASSSGQVPNEQFF.

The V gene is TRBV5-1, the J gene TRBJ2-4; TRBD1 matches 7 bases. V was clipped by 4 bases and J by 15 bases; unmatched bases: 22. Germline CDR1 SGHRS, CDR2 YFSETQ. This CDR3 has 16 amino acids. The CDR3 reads CASSRNPTGRAYERYF. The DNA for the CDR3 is TGCGCCAGCAGCAGAAACCCGACAGGGCGGGCCTACGAGCGGTACTTC.

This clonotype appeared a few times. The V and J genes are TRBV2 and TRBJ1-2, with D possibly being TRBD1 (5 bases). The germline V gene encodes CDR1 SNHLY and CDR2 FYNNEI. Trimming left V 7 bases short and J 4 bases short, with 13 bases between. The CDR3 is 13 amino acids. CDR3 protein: CASTVGARYGYTF. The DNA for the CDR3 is TGTGCCAGCACCGTCGGGGCCCGCTATGGCTACACCTTC.

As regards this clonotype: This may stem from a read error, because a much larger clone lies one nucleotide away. CDR3 DNA: TGTGCCAGCAGTTCAGTCTATGGCTACACCTTC. Translating it yields CASSSVYGYTF. The chain is built from TRBV6-2 or TRBV6-3 and TRBJ1-2; unclear D gene. Trimming stripped 4 bases from V and 4 bases from J, with 4 bases between. CDR1 and CDR2 (germline): MNHEY, SVGEGT. The CDR3 length is 11 residues.

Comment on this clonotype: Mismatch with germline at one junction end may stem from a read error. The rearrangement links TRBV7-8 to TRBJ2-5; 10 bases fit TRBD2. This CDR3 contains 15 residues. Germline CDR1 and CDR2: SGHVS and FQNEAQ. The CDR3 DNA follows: TGTGTCAGCAGCTCCCTGAGCGGGGGGGGAGAGACCCAGTACTTC. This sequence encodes CVSSSLSGGGETQYF. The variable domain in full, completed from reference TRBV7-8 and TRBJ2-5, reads GAGVSQSPRYKVAKRGQDVALRCDPISGHVSLFWYQQALGQGPEFLTYFQNEAQLDKSGLPSDRFFAERPEGSVSTLKIQRTQQEDSAVYLCVSSSLSGGGETQYFGPGTRLLVL.

CDR3 in DNA: TGTGCCAGCAGCTTGGCCCTTTTGACAGGGACCTTCTACGAGCAGTACTTC. Encoded protein: CASSLALLTGTFYEQYF. The chain combines TRBV5-6 with TRBJ2-7; 7 bases line up with TRBD1. This CDR3 region has 17 residues. Germline lookup yields CDR1 SGHDT and CDR2 YYEEEE. The ends lost 0 bases at V and 3 bases at J; junction bases unmatched: 12. Using reference TRBV5-6 and TRBJ2-7 for the parts outside the CDR3, the full variable domain is DAGVTQSPTHLIKTRGQQVTLRCSPKSGHDTVSWYQQALGQGPQFIFQYYEEEERQRGNFPDRFSGHQFPNYSSELNVNALLLGDSALYLCASSLALLTGTFYEQYFGPGTRLTVT.

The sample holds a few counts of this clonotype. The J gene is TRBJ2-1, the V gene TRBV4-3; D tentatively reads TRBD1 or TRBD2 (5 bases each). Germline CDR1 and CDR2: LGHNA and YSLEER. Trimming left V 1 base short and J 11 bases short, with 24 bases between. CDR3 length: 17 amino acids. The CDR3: CASSQGLRGTGQRKQFF. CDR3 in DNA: TGCGCCAGCAGCCAAGGGTTACGTGGGACGGGTCAGAGAAAGCAGTTCTTC.

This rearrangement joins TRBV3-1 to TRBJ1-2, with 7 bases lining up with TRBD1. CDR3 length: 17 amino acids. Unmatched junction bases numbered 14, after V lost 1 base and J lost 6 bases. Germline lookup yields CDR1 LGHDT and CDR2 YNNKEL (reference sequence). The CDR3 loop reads CASSQGALLGGVDGYTF. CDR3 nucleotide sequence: TGTGCCAGCAGCCAAGGAGCTCTTCTAGGGGGCGTGGATGGCTACACCTTC. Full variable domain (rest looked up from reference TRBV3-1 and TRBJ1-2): DTAVSQTPKYLVTQMGNDKSIKCEQNLGHDTMYWYKQDSKKFLKIMFSYNNKELIINETVPNRFSPKSPDKAHLNLHINSLELGDSAVYFCASSQGALLGGVDGYTFGSGTRLTVV.

CDR3 region: CASSFVGGPTGELFF. CDR3 sequence (DNA): TGTGCCAGCAGCTTTGTGGGGGGGCCCACCGGGGAGCTGTTTTTT. V usage is TRBV7-3 and J usage is TRBJ2-2; weak D call: TRBD2 (7 bases). CDR3 length: 15 residues. Germline lookup yields CDR1 SGHTA and CDR2 FQGTGA. Trimming left V 3 bases short and J 4 bases short, with 12 bases between.

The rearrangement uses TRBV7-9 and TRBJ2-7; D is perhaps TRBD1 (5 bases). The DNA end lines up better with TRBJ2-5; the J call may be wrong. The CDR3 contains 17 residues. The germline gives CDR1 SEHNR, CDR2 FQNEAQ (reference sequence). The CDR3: CASSLALISGSQETQYF. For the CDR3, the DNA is TGTGCCAGCAGCTTAGCTTTGATTTCAGGGTCCCAAGAGACCCAGTACTTC.